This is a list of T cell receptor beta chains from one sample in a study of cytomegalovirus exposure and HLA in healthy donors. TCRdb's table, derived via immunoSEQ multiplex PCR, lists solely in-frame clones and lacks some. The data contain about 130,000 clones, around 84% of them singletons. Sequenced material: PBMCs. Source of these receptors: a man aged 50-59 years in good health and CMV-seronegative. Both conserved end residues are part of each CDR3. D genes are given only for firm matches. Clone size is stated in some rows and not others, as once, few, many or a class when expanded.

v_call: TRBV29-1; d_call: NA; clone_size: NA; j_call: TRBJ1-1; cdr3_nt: TGCAGCGTTGTCCCACAGGGATTGAACACTGAAGCTTTCTTT; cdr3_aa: CSVVPQGLNTEAFF
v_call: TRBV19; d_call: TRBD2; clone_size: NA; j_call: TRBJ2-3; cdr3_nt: TGTGCCAGTACCGGGACTAACGGCACAGATACGCAGTATTTT; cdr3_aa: CASTGTNGTDTQYF
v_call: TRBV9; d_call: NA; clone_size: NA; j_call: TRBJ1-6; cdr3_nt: TGTGCCAGCAGCGTAGATCTCCAGGGTTTCCCCCTCCACTTT; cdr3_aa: CASSVDLQGFPLHF
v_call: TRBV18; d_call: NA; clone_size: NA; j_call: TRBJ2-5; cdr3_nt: TGTGCCAGCTCACCCAGAGGTCCCGGGGTAGAGACCCAGTACTTC; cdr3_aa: CASSPRGPGVETQYF
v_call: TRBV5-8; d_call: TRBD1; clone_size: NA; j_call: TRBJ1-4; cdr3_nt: TGTGCCAGCCCCGAGCGGCAGGGGGGAGAAAAACTGTTTTTT; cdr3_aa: CASPERQGGEKLFF
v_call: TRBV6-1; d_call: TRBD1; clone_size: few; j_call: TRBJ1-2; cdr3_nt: TGTGCCAGCAGTGAACGAAACCCCGGACAGGCCGGCTATGGCTACACCTTC; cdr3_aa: CASSERNPGQAGYGYTF
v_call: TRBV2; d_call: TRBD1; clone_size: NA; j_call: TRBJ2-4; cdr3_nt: TGTGCCAGCAGTGAAGGGGACAGGGTAGCCAAAAACATTCAGTACTTC; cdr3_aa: CASSEGDRVAKNIQYF
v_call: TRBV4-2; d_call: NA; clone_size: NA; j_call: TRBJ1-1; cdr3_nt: TGTGCCAGCAGCCAAGCAACGGGAGGGCGCACTGAAGCTTTCTTT; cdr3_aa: CASSQATGGRTEAFF
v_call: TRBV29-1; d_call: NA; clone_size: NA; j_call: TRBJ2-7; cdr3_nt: TGCAGCGTCTTACTGAGCTCCTACGAGCAGTACTTC; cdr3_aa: CSVLLSSYEQYF
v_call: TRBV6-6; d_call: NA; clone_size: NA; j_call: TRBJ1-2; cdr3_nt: TGTGCCAGCAGTCGGACAGTCCGGGGCTACACCTTC; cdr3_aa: CASSRTVRGYTF
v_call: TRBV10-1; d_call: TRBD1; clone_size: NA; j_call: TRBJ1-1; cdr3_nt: TGCGCCAGCAGTGCCCGGACAGGCTTCTCGGCAGGGGACACTGAAGCTTTCTTT; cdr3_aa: CASSARTGFSAGDTEAFF
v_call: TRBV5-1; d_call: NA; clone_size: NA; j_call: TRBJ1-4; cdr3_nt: TGCGCCAGCAGGAAGAATGAAGAGGAAAAACTGTTTTTT; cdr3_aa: CASRKNEEEKLFF
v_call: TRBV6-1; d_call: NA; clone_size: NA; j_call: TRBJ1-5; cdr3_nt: TGTGCCAGCAGTGAATGGGGGGGGAATCAGCCCCAGCATTTT; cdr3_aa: CASSEWGGNQPQHF
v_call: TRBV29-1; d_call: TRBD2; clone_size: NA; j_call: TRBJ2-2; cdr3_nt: TGCAGCGCGGCCGGGGGGGAGAACACCGGGGAGCTGTTTTTT; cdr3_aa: CSAAGGENTGELFF
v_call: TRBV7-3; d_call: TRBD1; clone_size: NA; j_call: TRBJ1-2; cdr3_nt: TGTGCCAGCAGACGTGACAGGGGGGGATCTCACTATGGCTACACCTTC; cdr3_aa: CASRRDRGGSHYGYTF
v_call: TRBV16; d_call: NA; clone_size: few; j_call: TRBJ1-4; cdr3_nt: TGTGCCAGCAGCCAATATCGGGGGGGCGCAACTAATGAAAAACTGTTTTTT; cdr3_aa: CASSQYRGGATNEKLFF
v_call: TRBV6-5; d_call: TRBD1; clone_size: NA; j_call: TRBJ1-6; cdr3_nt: TGTGCCAGCAGTTTACAGGGGGCCAATTCACCCCTCCACTTT; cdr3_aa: CASSLQGANSPLHF
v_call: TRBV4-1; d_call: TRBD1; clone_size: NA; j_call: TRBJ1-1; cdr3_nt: TGCGCCAGCAGCCACTCGACAGGGGTAGGGACTGAAGCTTTCTTT; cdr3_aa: CASSHSTGVGTEAFF
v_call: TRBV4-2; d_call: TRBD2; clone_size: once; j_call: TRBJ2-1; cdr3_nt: TGTGCCAGCAGCCAGACTGCGTTAGGGGAGGGCAATGAGCAGTTCTTC; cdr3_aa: CASSQTALGEGNEQFF
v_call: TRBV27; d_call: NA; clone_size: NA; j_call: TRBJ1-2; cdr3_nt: TGTGCCAGCAGCCTTAATGGACAACAAAACGATGGCTACACCTTC; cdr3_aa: CASSLNGQQNDGYTF
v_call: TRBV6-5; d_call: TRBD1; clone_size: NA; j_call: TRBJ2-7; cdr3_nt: TGTGCCAGCACACGAGACAGGGGCTACGAGCAGTACTTC; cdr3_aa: CASTRDRGYEQYF
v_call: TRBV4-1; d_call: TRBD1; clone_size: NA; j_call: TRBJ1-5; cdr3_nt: TGCGCCAGCAGCCGACAGGGGAATGGCAATCAGCCCCAGCATTTT; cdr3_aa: CASSRQGNGNQPQHF
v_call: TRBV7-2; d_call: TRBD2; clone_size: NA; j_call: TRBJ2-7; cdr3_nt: TGTGCCAGCAGCACTAGCGGGGGGGGCTACGAGCAGTACTTC; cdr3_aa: CASSTSGGGYEQYF
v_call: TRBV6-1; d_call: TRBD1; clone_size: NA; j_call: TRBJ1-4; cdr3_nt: TGTGCCAGCAGTAATGGACAGGGGATAAATGAAAAACTGTTTTTT; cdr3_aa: CASSNGQGINEKLFF
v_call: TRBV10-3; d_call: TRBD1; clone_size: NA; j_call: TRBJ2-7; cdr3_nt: TGTGCCATCAGTGAGACGGGACAGGGATACACAGGCCGCTACTACGAGCAGTACTTC; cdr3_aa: CAISETGQGYTGRYYEQYF
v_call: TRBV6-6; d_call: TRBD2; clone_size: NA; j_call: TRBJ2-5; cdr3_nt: TGTGCCAGCATACCCGGCGGGGGAGAGACCCAGTACTTC; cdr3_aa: CASIPGGGETQYF
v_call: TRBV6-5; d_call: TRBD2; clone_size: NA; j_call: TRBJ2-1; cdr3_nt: TGTGCCAGCAGTCAGACTAGCGGGGGGGCCTATGAGCAGTTCTTC; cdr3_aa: CASSQTSGGAYEQFF
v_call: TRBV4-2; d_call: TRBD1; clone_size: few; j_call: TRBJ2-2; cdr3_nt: TGTGCCAGCAGCCAAAATAACAGGGGGCCCGGGGAGCTGTTTTTT; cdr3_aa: CASSQNNRGPGELFF
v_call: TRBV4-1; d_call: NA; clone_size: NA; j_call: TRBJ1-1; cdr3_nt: TGCGCCAGCAGCCAAGAGAGAATAACTGAAGCTTTCTTT; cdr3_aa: CASSQERITEAFF
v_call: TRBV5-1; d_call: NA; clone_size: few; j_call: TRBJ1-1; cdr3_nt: TGCGCCAGCAGCCCAATGAATTTGGACTTCTACAACACTGAAGCTTTCTTT; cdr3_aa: CASSPMNLDFYNTEAFF
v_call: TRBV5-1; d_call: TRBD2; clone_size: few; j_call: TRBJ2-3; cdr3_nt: TGCGCCAGCAGATTAGCGGGGGGCACAGATACGCAGTATTTT; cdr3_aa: CASRLAGGTDTQYF
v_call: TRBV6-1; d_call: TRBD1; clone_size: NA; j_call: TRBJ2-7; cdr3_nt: TGTGCCAGCAGTGAATCCTACAGGGGGGACTACGAGCAGTACTTC; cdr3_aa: CASSESYRGDYEQYF
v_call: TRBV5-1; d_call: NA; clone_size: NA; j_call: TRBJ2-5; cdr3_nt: TGCGCCAGCAGCTCGGACAGAACAGGGGAGACCCAGTACTTC; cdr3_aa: CASSSDRTGETQYF
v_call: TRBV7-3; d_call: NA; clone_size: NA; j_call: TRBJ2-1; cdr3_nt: TGTGCCAGCAGCTTAACGGGGGCGGACAATGAGCAGTTCTTC; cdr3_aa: CASSLTGADNEQFF
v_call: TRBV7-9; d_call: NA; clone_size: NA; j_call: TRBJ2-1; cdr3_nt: TGTGCCAGCAGCTCAGCCCTGGGACTTTCGTACAATGAGCAGTTCTTC; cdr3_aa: CASSSALGLSYNEQFF
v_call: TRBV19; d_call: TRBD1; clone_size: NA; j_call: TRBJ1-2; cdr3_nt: TGTGCCAGTAGTGCAGAGGACAGGGCTAAGGTTTATGGCTACACCTTC; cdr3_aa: CASSAEDRAKVYGYTF
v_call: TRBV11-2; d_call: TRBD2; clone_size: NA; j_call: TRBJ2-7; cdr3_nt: TGTGCCAGCAGCTCAGGCACTAGCGGGGGGCCCTACGAGCAGTACTTC; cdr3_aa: CASSSGTSGGPYEQYF
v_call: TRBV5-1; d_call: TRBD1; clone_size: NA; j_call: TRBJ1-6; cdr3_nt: TGCGCCAGCAGCCCGGGACAGCTAGATAATTCACCCCTCCACTTT; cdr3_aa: CASSPGQLDNSPLHF
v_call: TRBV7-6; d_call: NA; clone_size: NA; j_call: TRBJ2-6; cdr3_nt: TGTGCCAGCAGCTTAGCGCTTCGCGGGCCTGGGGCCAACGTCCTGACTTTC; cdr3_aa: CASSLALRGPGANVLTF
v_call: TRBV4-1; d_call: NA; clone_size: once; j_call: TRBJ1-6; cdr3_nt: TGCGCCAGCAGCCAGTCCTCCGGGAGGGGTATTAGTTCACCCCTCCACTTT; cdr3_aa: CASSQSSGRGISSPLHF
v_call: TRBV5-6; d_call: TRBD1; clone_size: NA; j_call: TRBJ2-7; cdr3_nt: TGTGCCAGCAGCTTACCGGGACAGGGGAGCTCCTACGAGCAGTACTTC; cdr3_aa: CASSLPGQGSSYEQYF
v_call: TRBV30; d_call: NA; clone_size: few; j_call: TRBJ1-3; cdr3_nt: TGTGCCTGGAGGCGGACTACAACGAACACCATATATTTT; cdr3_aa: CAWRRTTTNTIYF
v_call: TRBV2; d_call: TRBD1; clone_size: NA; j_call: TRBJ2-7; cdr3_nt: TGTGCCAGCAGAGCTCGACAGGGAGAGACATACGAGCAGTACTTC; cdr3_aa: CASRARQGETYEQYF
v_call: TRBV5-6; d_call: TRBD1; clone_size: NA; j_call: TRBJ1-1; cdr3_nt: TGTGCCAGCAGCTTGGGGGACAGAGTCATGAACACTGAAGCTTTCTTT; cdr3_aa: CASSLGDRVMNTEAFF
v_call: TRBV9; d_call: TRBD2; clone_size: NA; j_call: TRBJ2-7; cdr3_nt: TGTGCCAGCAGCAATCGGCCCCTAGCGGGGGGCTCCAGCTCCTACGAGCAGTACTTC; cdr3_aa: CASSNRPLAGGSSSYEQYF
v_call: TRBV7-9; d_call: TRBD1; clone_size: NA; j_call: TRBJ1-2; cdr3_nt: TGTGCCAGCAGCTTAGGGGCAGGGGGCCGGTGGGGCTACACCTTC; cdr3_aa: CASSLGAGGRWGYTF
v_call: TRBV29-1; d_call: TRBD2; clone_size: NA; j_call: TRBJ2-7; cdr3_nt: TGCAGCGCCGGCGGGGGGACCACCTACGAGCAGTACTTC; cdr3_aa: CSAGGGTTYEQYF
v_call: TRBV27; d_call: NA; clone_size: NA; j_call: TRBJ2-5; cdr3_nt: TGTGCCAGCAGTTTATTCGGGACCCACGCACGGGAGCAGTACTTC; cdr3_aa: CASSLFGTHAREQYF
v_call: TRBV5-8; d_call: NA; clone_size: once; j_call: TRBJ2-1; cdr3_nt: TGTGCCAGCAGCTTAGCAGGGCCGCAGATCTTC; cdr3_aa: CASSLAGPQIF